This T cell receptor beta chain was found in a study of T cell repertoires and Cas9 in healthy adults (dated by TCRdb to 2017 to 2018). Regarding the research as a whole: Within the CD4 and CD8 compartments, SpCas9-reactive T cells were assessed for multi-effector potency, cytotoxicity and lineage determination. This study looked at whether people already carry T cell immunity to the Streptococcus pyogenes Cas9 nuclease (SpCas9), the enzyme used in CRISPR gene editing.

The method behind the library was the immunoSEQ multiplex PCR assay. TCRdb re-hosts the immuneACCESS table, in-frame sequences only. Its copies lack some clones; in the studies checked, an unresolved V gene accounts for under half of them, and the cause for the rest is not known. Within this sample are fewer than 25,000 clones, with more than 80% of them counted one time only. The ten largest clones capture less than 2% of the sample. All of the donors in the study were healthy humans. Measured from the cysteine to the phenylalanine, the CDR3 is 15 residues long. Just CDR3 DNA is preserved here, 45 bases in frame from base 1. V is pared back by 1 base and J by 5 bases, with 17 bases lying between the germline termini. The germline V gene supplies CDR1 SQVTM and CDR2 ANQGSEA. What the study reported, not specific to this receptor: In vitro, SpCas9-reactive regulatory T cells were reported to reduce the proliferation and function of SpCas9-reactive effector T cells.

This clone was recorded only once. Its antigen target is currently unknown. The input lacks base qualities; no much larger clone sits a single base away. The rearrangement combines TRBV29-1 with TRBJ2-5, and the D gene may be TRBD1, 5 bases matching. This receptor was obtained from a human donor in good health. What was sequenced was CD4+ effector T cells (CD127+, CD25-, CD137-, CD154-) from PBMCs; culture status not recorded. The CDR3 reads as follows: CSVEGYDTGWETQYF. The DNA reads TGCAGCGTTGAAGGATACGATACAGGATGGGAGACCCAGTACTTC.